Each of the 17 T cell receptor beta chains below was sequenced from the same sample in a study of cytomegalovirus exposure and HLA in healthy donors. PCR primers comprised 60 Vbeta and 13 Jbeta primers. Some clones are missing from TCRdb's copy, which holds only in-frame ones; the method was immunoSEQ multiplex PCR. The table records 100,000 to 150,000 clones, around three quarters of them present only once. Sequenced: PBMCs. Receptor source: a female donor in good health and CMV-seronegative.

The gene calls are TRBV10-2 and TRBJ1-1, with a tentative D call TRBD1 (5 bases). The CDR3 sequence is 19 residues long. Trimming stripped 2 bases from V and 7 bases from J, with 29 bases between. Germline V CDR1 and CDR2: WSHSY, SAAADI. CDR3: CASSEPGPWSIGLAFEAFF. CDR3 nucleotide sequence: TGCGCCAGCAGTGAGCCAGGGCCCTGGTCGATCGGGCTTGCCTTTGAAGCTTTCTTT.

V gene TRBV28 combines with J gene TRBJ1-3, with 7 nucleotides matching TRBD1. Trimming cost V 5 bases and J 1 base; bases outside gene matches: 11. CDR1 is MDHEN and CDR2 is SYDVKM in the germline V gene. The CDR3 extends over 17 amino acids. The CDR3 sequence is CASSPQALTGSGNTIYF. CDR3 bases: TGTGCCAGCAGTCCTCAGGCCCTGACAGGGTCTGGAAACACCATATATTTT.

The chain links TRBV11-2 to TRBJ1-5; no firm D call. With 5 bases removed from V and 4 bases from J, the gap between germline ends came to 9 bases. There are 13 residues in the CDR3. Germline-derived CDR1 and CDR2 are SGHAT and FQNNGV. The CDR3: CASSLFGNQPQHF. The CDR3 DNA reads TGTGCCAGCAGCCTCTTCGGGAATCAGCCCCAGCATTTT. The full variable domain, rest sourced from reference TRBV11-2 and TRBJ1-5, is EAGVAQSPRYKIIEKRQSVAFWCNPISGHATLYWYQQILGQGPKLLIQFQNNGVVDDSQLPKDRFSAERLKGVDSTLKIQPAKLEDSAVYLCASSLFGNQPQHFGDGTRLSIL.

V is TRBV6-5 and J is TRBJ1-6; 8 bases are a match to TRBD1. The CDR3 runs 13 residues. The germline CDR1 and CDR2 sequences are MNHEY and SVGAGI. Losses at the gene ends were 5 bases for V and 9 bases for J; bases not matched to a gene: 3. Here the CDR3 DNA reads TGTGCCAGCAGTACCGACAGGGGTTCACCCCTCCACTTT. Its protein product is CASSTDRGSPLHF.

The V and J genes are TRBV6-5 and TRBJ1-6; D gene uncertain. Between the trimmed V and J ends, which lost 6 bases and 5 bases, there was a span of 11 bases. The germline CDR1 and CDR2 sequences are MNHEY and SVGAGI. The CDR3 is 14 residues long. Written as DNA, the CDR3 is TGTGCCAGCAGCTCCGGACTGAATAATTCACCCCTCCACTTT. Its translation: CASSSGLNNSPLHF.

The chain carries TRBV7-8 and TRBJ1-1, with TRBD1 identical over 10 bases. The CDR3 has 15 amino acids. Germline-derived CDR1 and CDR2 are SGHVS and FQNEAQ. The ends lost 5 bases at V and 3 bases at J; junction bases unmatched: 6. CDR3 loop: CASSPWTGGDTEAFF. In DNA, the CDR3 is TGTGCCAGCAGCCCCTGGACAGGGGGGGACACTGAAGCTTTCTTT.

The gene calls are TRBV5-6 and TRBJ2-5, with TRBD2 matching over 11 bases. Per germline, CDR1 SGHDT and CDR2 YYEEEE. The CDR3 loop spans 16 amino acids. V trimming: 3 bases; J trimming: 4 bases; junction bases outside the gene matches: 8. CDR3 region: CASSSIAGGVGETQYF. The DNA of the CDR3 is TGTGCCAGCAGCTCTATAGCGGGGGGGGTTGGAGAGACCCAGTACTTC.

CDR3 bases: TGTGCCAGCCGCGTTCGGGGGGATTCACCCCTCCACTTT. As protein: CASRVRGDSPLHF. The V call is TRBV28, the J call TRBJ1-6; tentative D call: TRBD1 (5 bases). Between the trimmed V and J ends, which lost 8 bases and 8 bases, there was a span of 13 bases. The CDR3 length is 13 residues. Germline assignment: CDR1 MDHEN and CDR2 SYDVKM. The entire variable domain, with the rest obtained from reference TRBV28 and TRBJ1-6, is as follows: DVKVTQSSRYLVKRTGEKVFLECVQDMDHENMFWYRQDPGLGLRLIYFSYDVKMKEKGDIPEGYSVSREKKERFSLILESASTNQTSMYLCASRVRGDSPLHFGNGTRLTVT.

This clone was observed a few times. The V and J genes are TRBV25-1 and TRBJ1-2, with 9 bases aligning to TRBD1. The germline V gene encodes CDR1 MGHDK and CDR2 SYGVNS. The V and J ends lost 2 bases and 8 bases, in that order; junction bases with no gene match: 9. The CDR3 totals 15 residues. The CDR3 loop is CASSEAGQGEKGYTF. CDR3 nucleotide sequence: TGTGCCAGCAGTGAAGCGGGACAGGGAGAAAAAGGCTACACCTTC.

The chain joins TRBV9 to TRBJ1-2; TRBD1 aligns across 7 bases. Germline CDR1 SGDLS, CDR2 YYNGEE. Trimming took 7 bases from V and 3 from J; bases not matched to a gene: 9. The CDR3 loop spans 14 amino acids. CDR3 DNA: TGTGCCAGCGGGCGAGACAGGGTGTACTATGGCTACACCTTC. As protein: CASGRDRVYYGYTF.

This chain uses TRBV6-5 with TRBJ2-7, with D possibly TRBD1 on 6 matching bases. The CDR3 is 14 amino acids. V lost 5 bases and J lost 0, with 11 bases in between. Germline CDR1 is MNHEY and CDR2 is SVGAGI. CDR3 sequence (DNA): TGTGCCAGCAGTACCGGGACAAACTCCTACGAGCAGTACTTC. Its protein product is CASSTGTNSYEQYF.

V usage is TRBV11-2 and J usage is TRBJ2-3, with a possible D match to TRBD2 (6 bases). V gave up 7 bases and J gave up 10 bases, with 18 bases separating them. This CDR3 comprises 13 residues. Germline V gives CDR1 SGHAT, CDR2 FQNNGV. Here the CDR3 DNA reads TGTGCCAGCACCTCAAGGGGCGGGGAGCCGCAGTATTTT. Translated, it gives CASTSRGGEPQYF.

The chain joins TRBV7-8 to TRBJ1-6; no reliable D call. Trimming took off 1 base at V and 11 bases at J, with 12 bases between the two ends. CDR1 and CDR2 (germline): SGHVS, FQNEAQ. There are 14 residues in the CDR3. CDR3: CASSLGGVGPPLHF. For the CDR3, the DNA is TGTGCCAGCAGCTTAGGAGGAGTAGGTCCACCCCTCCACTTT.

This clone was seen just once. The V gene is TRBV4-2, the J gene TRBJ2-5, with D perhaps TRBD2 (6 bases). Judging by the DNA end, TRBJ2-7 fits better; the J call may be wrong. Germline assignment: CDR1 LGHNA and CDR2 YNFKEQ. The length of the CDR3 is 15 residues. The CDR3 sequence is CASSQGSGEISEQYF. CDR3 DNA sequence: TGTGCCAGCAGCCAAGGGTCGGGGGAGATCTCCGAGCAGTACTTC.

The chain uses TRBV7-3 and TRBJ2-1; the D gene is possibly TRBD2 (5 bases). The CDR3 is made up of 13 amino acids. V gave up 4 bases and J gave up 3 bases, with 7 bases separating them. The germline CDR1 and CDR2 sequences are SGHTA and FQGTGA. As DNA, the CDR3 is TGTGCCAGCAGCTCTAGCCGCTACAATGAGCAGTTCTTC. Translated: CASSSSRYNEQFF.

The V gene is TRBV4-2, the J gene TRBJ1-4, with D perhaps matching TRBD1 (6 bases). V was trimmed by 1 base and J by 5 bases, leaving 14 bases between them. The CDR3 has 16 residues. CDR1 and CDR2 from the germline V gene are LGHNA and YNFKEQ. The CDR3 sequence is CASSQATGVSNEKLFF. CDR3 nucleotides: TGTGCCAGCAGCCAAGCGACAGGAGTCTCGAATGAAAAACTGTTTTTT.

The rearrangement links TRBV12-5 to TRBJ1-1; unclear D gene. Germline V gives CDR1 LGHNT, CDR2 FRNRAP. V was trimmed by 1 base and J by 6 bases, leaving 15 bases between them. The CDR3 loop spans 15 amino acids. CDR3 sequence (DNA): TGTGCTAGTGGTTTGGGGCTCCCCGGAGGGTCTGAAGCTTTCTTT. Protein sequence: CASGLGLPGGSEAFF.